This T cell receptor beta chain emerged from a study of blood T cell repertoires in COVID-19. Looking at the study overall: Researchers got acute and convalescent COVID-19 samples from the United States, Italy and Spain. The analysed material was cDNA or gDNA that came from T cells, B-cell-depleted T cells, or PBMCs.

Clones were read by immunoSEQ multiplex PCR, and TCRdb kept only the in-frame ones, dropping some. This table holds approximately 210,000 clones, 80% found once. There are 14 residues in the CDR3. Germline-derived CDR1 and CDR2 are SQVTM and ANQGSEA. Trimming cost V 8 bases and J 5 bases; bases outside gene matches: 13. By sample share, this clone is medium-sized (0.01 to 0.1%). Participants spanned ages about 18 to 100 years and resided in about two dozen US areas. Specimen: PBMCs or T cells enriched from blood (not recorded which). This chain connects TRBV29-1 to TRBJ2-5; TRBD1 agrees at 8 bases. This clonotype was obtained from a young man with acute COVID-19. The DNA of the CDR3 is TGCAGCACCCGGACAGGGATTGGTAGGGAGACCCAGTACTTC. Translated: CSTRTGIGRETQYF.